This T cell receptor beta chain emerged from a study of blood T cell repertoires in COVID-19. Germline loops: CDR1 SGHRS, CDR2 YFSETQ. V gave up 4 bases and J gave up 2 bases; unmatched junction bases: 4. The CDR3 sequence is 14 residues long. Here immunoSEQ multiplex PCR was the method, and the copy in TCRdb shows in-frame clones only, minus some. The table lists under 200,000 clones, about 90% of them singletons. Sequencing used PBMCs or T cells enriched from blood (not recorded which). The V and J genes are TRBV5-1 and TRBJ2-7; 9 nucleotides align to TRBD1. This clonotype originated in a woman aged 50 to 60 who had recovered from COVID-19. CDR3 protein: CASSTGQGTYEQYF. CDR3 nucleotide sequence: TGCGCCAGCAGCACCGGACAGGGGACCTACGAGCAGTACTTC. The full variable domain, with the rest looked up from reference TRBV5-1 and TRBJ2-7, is KAGVTQTPRYLIKTRGQQVTLSCSPISGHRSVSWYQQTPGQGLQFLFEYFSETQRNKGNFPGRFSGRQFSNSRSEMNVSTLELGDSALYLCASSTGQGTYEQYFGPGTRLTVT.